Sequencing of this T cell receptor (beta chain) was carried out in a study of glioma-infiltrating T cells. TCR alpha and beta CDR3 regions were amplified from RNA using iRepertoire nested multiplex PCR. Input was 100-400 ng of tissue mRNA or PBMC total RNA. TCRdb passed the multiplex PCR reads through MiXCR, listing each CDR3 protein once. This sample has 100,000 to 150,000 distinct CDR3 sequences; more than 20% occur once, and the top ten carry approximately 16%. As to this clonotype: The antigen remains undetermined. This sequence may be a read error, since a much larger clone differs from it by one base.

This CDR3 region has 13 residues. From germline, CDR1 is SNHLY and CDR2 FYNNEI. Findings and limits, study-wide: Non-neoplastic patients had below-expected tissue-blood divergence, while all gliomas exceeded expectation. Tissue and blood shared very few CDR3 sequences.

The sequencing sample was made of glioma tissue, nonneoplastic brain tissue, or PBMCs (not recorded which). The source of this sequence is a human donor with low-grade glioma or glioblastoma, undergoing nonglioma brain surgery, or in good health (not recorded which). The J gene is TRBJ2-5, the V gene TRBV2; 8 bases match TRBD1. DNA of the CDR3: TGTGCCAGCAGCACCGACAGGGGAGAGACCAAGTACTTC. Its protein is CASSTDRGETKYF.